The 24 T cell receptor beta chains listed next were all sequenced from one sample in a study of T cells in Graves' hyperthyroidism and ophthalmopathy. Authors of the study amplified TCR beta CDR3 regions from RNA transcripts. The HTBI primer set drove a first-round RT-PCR of the TCR CDR3. TCRdb redid the calling of the multiplex PCR reads with MiXCR, one entry per CDR3 protein. The sample shows some 490,000 distinct CDR3 sequences, about 22% of them seen only once. The sequenced sample was blood. These receptors came from a woman between 65 and 79 years old with Graves' ophthalmopathy.

This clonotype occurred a few times. The V and J genes are TRBV18 and TRBJ1-5; 8 positions match TRBD1. This CDR3 has 15 amino acids. Germline V CDR1 and CDR2: KGHSH, LQKENI. The trim removed 3 bases at V and 3 bases at J, leaving 4 bases unmatched. This CDR3 is CASSPGQVSNQPQHF. CDR3 in DNA: TGTGCCAGCTCACCGGGACAGGTGTCCAATCAGCCCCAGCATTTT.

This clonotype has ten or more counts. The rearrangement uses TRBV28 and TRBJ2-1; 8 bases map to TRBD2. J gave up 8 bases and V 9 bases, and 9 bases lay outside the gene matches. The germline V gene has CDR1 MDHEN and CDR2 SYDVKM. CDR3 length: 13 amino acids. The chain's CDR3 is CASWPAGVDEQFF. CDR3 DNA: TGTGCCAGTTGGCCAGCGGGAGTAGATGAGCAGTTCTTC.

V and J are TRBV19 and TRBJ2-1; D is unresolved. CDR3 size: 13 residues. Per germline, CDR1 LNHDA and CDR2 SQIVND (reference sequence). V was clipped by 1 base and J by 7 bases, with 8 bases between them. The CDR3 region has the DNA TGTGCCAGTAGTATAGTTCCCGGGAATGAGCAGTTCTTC. This gives the protein CASSIVPGNEQFF.

This clonotype has ten or more counts. The rearrangement uses TRBV28 and TRBJ2-5; 7 nucleotides align to TRBD2. Trimming removed 0 bases from V and 5 bases from J; junction bases left unmatched: 12. The CDR3 consists of 17 residues. Germline assignment: CDR1 MDHEN and CDR2 SYDVKM. The CDR3, as DNA: TGTGCCAGCAGTTTATGGAGCGGGGAGGCCGTGTGGGAGACCCAGTACTTC. It codes for CASSLWSGEAVWETQYF.

In its sample, this clonotype was seen a few times. The rearrangement uses TRBV4-1 and TRBJ2-7, with unresolved D. Germline V lookup: CDR1 MGHRA, CDR2 YSYEKL. The CDR3 has 15 amino acids. V lost 0 bases and J lost 0, with 9 bases in between. CDR3 nucleotide sequence: TGCGCCAGCAGCCAAGATCTAGTCCCCTCCTACGAGCAGTACTTC. Its protein is CASSQDLVPSYEQYF.

The J gene is TRBJ2-5, the V gene TRBV12-3 or TRBV12-4; possibly TRBD2 for D (6 bases). CDR3 length: 15 residues. The ends were cut back, 5 bases at V and 2 bases at J, with 15 bases in the middle. The CDR3 nucleotides read TGTGCCAGCAGTCATTCGGGGCGGGGACAAGAGACCCAGTACTTC. Translating it yields CASSHSGRGQETQYF.

This chain links TRBV7-9 with TRBJ1-4; 7 bases agree with TRBD1. The trim removed 5 bases at V and 5 bases at J, leaving 11 bases unmatched. Germline loops: CDR1 SEHNR, CDR2 FQNEAQ (reference sequence). The CDR3 runs to 16 residues. The CDR3 region is CASSHPIGTDNEKLFF. DNA for the CDR3: TGTGCCAGCAGCCACCCTATTGGGACAGACAATGAAAAACTGTTTTTT.

This clonotype was found a few times. The rearrangement joins TRBV5-1 to TRBJ1-2; D is uncertain. Per the germline V gene, CDR1 is SGHRS and CDR2 is YFSETQ. Trimming removed 0 bases from V and 5 bases from J, with 17 bases in between. This CDR3 comprises 16 residues. The CDR3, as DNA: TGCGCCAGCAGCTTGGGCAGACACGCCGCCATTTATGGCTACACCTTC. Its protein product is CASSLGRHAAIYGYTF.

This clonotype was seen only a few times. The rearrangement uses TRBV7-2 and TRBJ2-5, with D possibly TRBD2 on 6 matching bases. CDR1 is SGHTA, CDR2 FQGNSA, per germline. The ends were cut back, 5 bases at V and 13 bases at J, with 20 bases in the middle. CDR3 length: 13 residues. CDR3 DNA: TGTGCCAGCAGCCCAACCGGGACTGGCCAGTGGTACTTC. It specifies CASSPTGTGQWYF.

This clonotype appeared a few times. The chain combines TRBV5-1 with TRBJ1-5; TRBD1 matches 7 bases. CDR1 is SGHRS, CDR2 YFSETQ, per germline. With 0 bases clipped from V and 10 bases from J, the junction kept 4 bases outside the gene matches. The CDR3 runs 13 residues. Here the CDR3 DNA reads TGCGCCAGCAGCTTGGGACAGGGAGGTCCCCAGCATTTT. Its translation is CASSLGQGGPQHF.

This rearrangement joins TRBV7-2 to TRBJ2-3; the D is unclear. Trimming removed 4 bases from V and 7 bases from J, with 9 bases in between. CDR3 size: 12 residues. CDR1 and CDR2 from the germline V gene are SGHTA and FQGNSA. For the CDR3, the DNA is TGTGCCAGCAGCTCTGGGGAAAATACGCAGTATTTT. Protein sequence: CASSSGENTQYF.

This clonotype has a count of ten or more. V is TRBV6-2 or TRBV6-3 and J is TRBJ1-2; 7 bases map to TRBD1. Per the germline V gene, CDR1 is MNHEY and CDR2 is SVGEGT. This CDR3 spans 13 amino acids. The junction had 1 base not matched to a gene; V was cut back by 6 bases and J by 0 bases. The DNA for the CDR3 is TGTGCCAGCAGGGGGACAGCTAACTATGGCTACACCTTC. Residues: CASRGTANYGYTF.

V and J are TRBV7-2 and TRBJ2-1; 9 nucleotides agree with TRBD2. This CDR3 contains 15 residues. Germline CDR1 and CDR2: SGHTA and FQGNSA. V dropped 2 bases and J dropped 3; count of bases not matched to a gene: 2. The CDR3 protein is CASSLPAGGYNEQFF. The DNA for the CDR3 is TGTGCCAGCAGCTTACCAGCGGGAGGCTACAATGAGCAGTTCTTC.

This clonotype was observed many times. The gene calls are TRBV5-1 and TRBJ1-1; 7 bases are a match to TRBD1. Trimming removed 2 bases from V and 8 bases from J; junction bases left unmatched: 3. The CDR3 consists of 12 residues. Germline V CDR1 and CDR2: SGHRS, YFSETQ. Written as DNA, the CDR3 is TGCGCCAGCAGCTTATTGGGACAGGAAGCTTTCTTT. Protein product: CASSLLGQEAFF.

This clonotype was observed many times. V gene TRBV6-5 combines with J gene TRBJ1-5, with unresolved D. Germline V gene sequence: CDR1 MNHEY, CDR2 SVGAGI. V was cut by 0 bases and J by 0 bases, with 12 bases left in between. The CDR3 length is 17 residues. The CDR3 spells CASSYSKREGSNQPQHF. The CDR3 DNA reads TGTGCCAGCAGTTACTCGAAACGGGAAGGTAGCAATCAGCCCCAGCATTTT.

In its sample, this clonotype was seen many times. V gene TRBV6-1 combines with J gene TRBJ1-1; D gene uncertain. Germline V gene lookup returns CDR1 MNHNS and CDR2 SASEGT. V was pared by 5 bases and J by 2 bases, with 9 bases between. The CDR3 totals 13 residues. CDR3 nucleotide sequence: TGTGCCAGCAGTCCTGGGGTAAACACTGAAGCTTTCTTT. It specifies CASSPGVNTEAFF.

This clonotype turned up a few times. This rearrangement joins TRBV9 to TRBJ2-2; D ambiguous. The germline V and J ends were trimmed by 1 base and 13 bases, with 17 bases remaining between them. There are 14 residues in the CDR3. Germline loops: CDR1 SGDLS, CDR2 YYNGEE. The CDR3 is CASSVSWTDSVLFF. CDR3 coding DNA: TGTGCCAGCAGCGTATCTTGGACGGATTCCGTGCTGTTTTTT.

This clonotype was counted a few times. The J gene is TRBJ2-3, the V gene TRBV5-4; D call uncertain. The CDR3 is 12 residues long. In germline, CDR1 is SGHNT, CDR2 YYREEE (reference sequence). V shed 5 bases and J shed 3 bases, with 7 bases lying between them. CDR3 residues: CASSVMTDTQYF. CDR3 coding DNA: TGTGCCAGCAGTGTTATGACAGATACGCAGTATTTT.

This clonotype occurred many times. The chain joins TRBV7-9 to TRBJ2-7; D may be TRBD2 (6 bases). V was shortened by 6 bases and J by 3 bases, with 18 bases between the two germline ends. The CDR3 sequence is 15 residues long. Germline CDR1 reads SEHNR; CDR2 reads FQNEAQ (reference sequence). CDR3 amino acids: CASSLASTAHYEQYF. As DNA, the CDR3 is TGTGCCAGCAGTCTAGCGTCTACCGCTCACTACGAGCAGTACTTC.

The chain couples TRBV2 to TRBJ2-7; TRBD1 matches 7 bases. With 4 bases clipped from V and 2 bases from J, the junction kept 5 bases outside the gene matches. Germline assignment: CDR1 SNHLY and CDR2 FYNNEI. The CDR3 length is 14 residues. Here the CDR3 DNA reads TGTGCCAGCAGTGCCCCGGGGACAGCCTACGAGCAGTACTTC. This codes for CASSAPGTAYEQYF.

This clonotype showed up just a few times. Here the CDR3 reads CASSRGNSGYTF. The CDR3, as DNA: TGTGCCAGCAGCCGAGGAAATAGCGGCTACACCTTC. The gene calls are TRBV7-8 and TRBJ1-2; D not resolved. Germline CDR1 reads SGHVS; CDR2 reads FQNEAQ. The CDR3 has 12 amino acids. V dropped 5 bases and J dropped 8 bases, with 12 bases sitting between them. The entire variable domain, with the rest obtained from reference TRBV7-8 and TRBJ1-2, is as follows: GAGVSQSPRYKVAKRGQDVALRCDPISGHVSLFWYQQALGQGPEFLTYFQNEAQLDKSGLPSDRFFAERPEGSVSTLKIQRTQQEDSAVYLCASSRGNSGYTFGSGTRLTVV.

This clonotype was observed a few times. The CDR3: CASSQEAGKKTQYF. Written as DNA, the CDR3 is TGTGCCAGCAGCCAAGAGGCAGGAAAGAAGACCCAGTACTTC. The rearrangement joins TRBV3-1 to TRBJ2-5, with no clear D. Germline V gene data show CDR1 as LGHDT and CDR2 as YNNKEL (reference sequence). The CDR3 has 14 amino acids. V lost 0 bases and J lost 6, with 11 bases in between.

A few counts support this clonotype. This chain links TRBV10-3 with TRBJ2-3, with 12 positions matching TRBD2. Trimming cost V 0 bases and J 2 bases; bases outside gene matches: 15. The CDR3 has 21 residues. Germline CDR1 and CDR2: ENHRY and SYGVKD. The chain's CDR3 is CAISESLPWALAGGLTDTQYF. CDR3 sequence (DNA): TGTGCCATCAGTGAGTCCCTTCCCTGGGCACTAGCGGGAGGCCTCACAGATACGCAGTATTTT.

This clonotype was observed many times. This chain uses TRBV12-3 or TRBV12-4 with TRBJ1-5, with D unclear. This CDR3 is 13 amino acids long. V shed 3 bases and J shed 4 bases, with 7 bases lying between them. The CDR3 region has the DNA TGTGCCAGCAGTTTGGCCCCAAATCAGCCCCAGCATTTT. This sequence encodes CASSLAPNQPQHF.